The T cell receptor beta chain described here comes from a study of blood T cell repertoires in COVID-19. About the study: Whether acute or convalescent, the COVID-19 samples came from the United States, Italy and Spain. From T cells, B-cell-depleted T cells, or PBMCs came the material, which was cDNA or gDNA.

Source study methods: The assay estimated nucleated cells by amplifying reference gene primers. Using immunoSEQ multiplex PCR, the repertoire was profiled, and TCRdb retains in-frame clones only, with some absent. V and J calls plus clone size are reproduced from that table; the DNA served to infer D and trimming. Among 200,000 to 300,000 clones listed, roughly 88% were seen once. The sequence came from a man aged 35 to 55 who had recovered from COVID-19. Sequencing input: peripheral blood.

In DNA, the CDR3 is TGTGCCAGTAGTACCCTAGCGGGGGAATCCTACGAGCAGTACTTC. Translation: CASSTLAGESYEQYF. The chain links TRBV19 to TRBJ2-7, with TRBD2 matching 10 bases. This CDR3 region has 15 residues. V lost 4 bases to trimming and J lost 1 base; unmatched junction nucleotides: 4. Germline CDR1 is LNHDA and CDR2 is SQIVND (reference sequence).